The next 6 T cell receptor beta chains were all read from a single sample in a study of CD8+ T cells in alopecia areata. Regarding treatment: oral pan-JAK inhibitor, 5-10 mg twice daily. Reverse transcription of extracted RNA yielded cDNA, which provided the sequencing template. Sequenced by immunoSEQ multiplex PCR; TCRdb stores in-frame clones only, minus some. The sample records around 150,000 clones, about two thirds being singletons. Sequencing was performed on CD4+ T cells sorted from blood, taken at week 4, from a patient treated with tofacitinib. The receptor set was obtained from a human donor with alopecia areata.

This clone was seen a handful of times. The chain is built from TRBV7-2 and TRBJ2-1; D is possibly TRBD2 (6 bases). Trimming stripped 4 bases from V and 10 bases from J, with 11 bases between. The CDR3 contains 12 residues. Germline V gives CDR1 SGHTA, CDR2 FQGNSA. The CDR3 sequence is CASSSRGGEQFF. In DNA, the CDR3 is TGTGCCAGCAGCTCCCGTGGGGGGGAGCAGTTCTTC.

The chain links TRBV7-2 to TRBJ2-5, with 7 nucleotides matching TRBD2. V was pared by 5 bases and J by 2 bases, with 5 bases of the junction left unmatched. CDR1 and CDR2 (germline): SGHTA, FQGNSA. The CDR3 runs 14 residues. The CDR3 bases are TGTGCCAGCAGCCCTCTAGCGGTTCAAGAGACCCAGTACTTC. Its translation is CASSPLAVQETQYF.

This chain links TRBV2 with TRBJ2-5; maybe TRBD2 (5 bases). The V gene's germline CDR1 is SNHLY and CDR2 FYNNEI. The CDR3 runs 15 residues. Trimming shortened V by 5 bases and J by 1 base, and 14 bases separated the two germline ends. The CDR3 sequence: CASSSQPRGQETQYF. The CDR3 bases are TGTGCCAGCAGTTCCCAGCCCCGGGGCCAAGAGACCCAGTACTTC.

The CDR3 sequence: CAWVGRKNIYGYTF. CDR3 in DNA: TGTGCCTGGGTAGGACGAAAGAATATCTATGGCTACACCTTC. The chain employs TRBV30 and TRBJ1-2; no clear D gene. Germline CDR1 reads GTSNPN; CDR2 reads SVGIG (reference sequence). This CDR3 comprises 14 residues. Trimming removed 5 bases from V and 4 bases from J, with 17 bases in between. Filled out from reference TRBV30 and TRBJ1-2, the complete variable domain reads SQTIHQWPATLVQPVGSPLSLECTVEGTSNPNLYWYRQAAGRGLQLLFYSVGIGQISSEVPQNLSASRPQDRQFILSSKKLLLSDSGFYLCAWVGRKNIYGYTFGSGTRLTVV.

Concerning this clone itself: This CDR3 is also generated by other DNA sequences in the sample. The rearrangement links TRBV20-1 to TRBJ2-5; tentatively, D is TRBD1 (5 bases). V gave up 3 bases and J gave up 5 bases, with 7 bases separating them. The CDR3 contains 11 residues. CDR1 is DFQATT and CDR2 is SNEGSKA in the germline V gene (reference sequence). Here the CDR3 reads CSARGQETQYF. CDR3 in DNA: TGCAGTGCTAGGGGGCAGGAGACCCAGTACTTC.

The chain uses TRBV11-2 and TRBJ2-6, with TRBD2 as a possible D gene (6 bases). Germline V gene sequence: CDR1 SGHAT, CDR2 FQNNGV. The CDR3 has 18 amino acids. Trimming shortened V by 5 bases and J by 0 bases, and 17 bases separated the two germline ends. In DNA, the CDR3 is TGTGCCAGCAGCCGCCGGGGACTCATTTTCTCTGGGGCCAACGTCCTGACTTTC. Amino acid sequence: CASSRRGLIFSGANVLTF.